This T cell receptor (beta chain) originates from a study of T cell clones after liver transplantation. Clones were read by immunoSEQ multiplex PCR, and TCRdb kept only the in-frame ones, dropping some. The data contain more than 95,000 clones, around four fifths of them seen just once; the ten biggest clones take up approximately 0.93%. The CDR3 is 14 residues long. Per germline, CDR1 SGHTA and CDR2 FQGNSA. Trimming cost V 3 bases and J 7 bases, with 13 bases left between them. This clone was detected a few times. The material was CD4+ T cells from blood, obtained before liver transplant. The chain recombines TRBV7-2 with TRBJ1-5; no clear D. This sequence was found in a human donor who received a liver transplant. The CDR3 loop is CASSFSPEAQPQHF. The DNA of the CDR3 is TGTGCCAGCAGCTTTAGTCCCGAAGCGCAGCCCCAGCATTTT.